Sequencing of this T cell receptor beta chain was carried out in a study of response to subunit inactivated influenza vaccine. Study findings and constraints: Few new T cells, the authors suggested, are recruited by each seasonal influenza vaccination.

A few counts support this clonotype. The antigen remains unidentified. The germline CDR1 and CDR2 sequences are SGHTA and FQGNSA. The CDR3 totals 17 residues. The junction had 11 bases not matched to a gene; V was cut back by 5 bases and J by 8 bases. MiXCR, run by TCRdb on the RT-PCR reads, gives a single entry per CDR3 protein. This sample has approximately 500,000 distinct CDR3 sequences, with around 13% found just once. The source was PBMCs from blood, collected 11 to 12 days after vaccination. The receptor was isolated from a man aged 50 or older who received an inactivated influenza vaccine. The chain recombines TRBV7-2 with TRBJ2-1; 14 nucleotides agree with TRBD2. CDR3 nucleotides: TGTGCCAGCAGCACAAGAGGACTAGCGGGGGGTGAGGATGAGCAGTTCTTC. Residues: CASSTRGLAGGEDEQFF.